This T cell receptor (beta chain) stems from a study of blood T cells in healthy people across ages. Study-level results: Naive CD4+ cells and diversity were both higher in long-lived donors than in aged donors.

Per germline, CDR1 LNHDA and CDR2 SQIVND (reference sequence). With V trimmed by 3 bases and J by 7 bases, 4 bases remained unmatched. The CDR3 has 14 amino acids. A second PCR of 7 to 11 cycles used a sample-barcoded 5' primer and a J-beta primer mix. TCRdb re-derived calls from the 5' RACE reads in MiXCR, one entry per CDR3 protein. The data show 550,000 to 650,000 distinct CDR3 sequences, roughly a quarter seen once. Notes on this clonotype: The target antigen is unknown.

The sample also formed part of further work on T cells of mothers and their children.

Specimen: blood. This clonotype originated in a boy aged 2-9 years in good health. The chain combines TRBV19 with TRBJ2-1; 9 bases line up with TRBD2. Here the CDR3 DNA reads TGTGCCAGTAGTATCGGGCTAGCGGGAAATGAGCAGTTCTTC. It specifies CASSIGLAGNEQFF.